One and the same sample provided the 30 T cell receptor beta chains below, sequenced in a study of response to subunit inactivated influenza vaccine. In TCRdb, the RT-PCR reads were re-called with MiXCR into one record per CDR3 protein. The sample shows roughly 500,000 distinct CDR3 sequences, roughly 27% of them seen only once. The material was CD4+ T cells sorted from PBMCs, obtained 4 to 6 days after vaccination. These receptors came from a man in his fifties or sixties who received an inactivated influenza vaccine.

The chain couples TRBV4-1 to TRBJ2-3; 8 positions match TRBD1. In germline, CDR1 is MGHRA, CDR2 YSYEKL. The CDR3 covers 16 residues. Trimming took 1 base from V and 2 from J; bases not matched to a gene: 5. CDR3 residues: CASSQGDRGITDTQYF. DNA of the CDR3: TGCGCCAGCAGCCAAGGTGACAGGGGTATCACAGATACGCAGTATTTT.

The gene calls are TRBV7-2 and TRBJ2-5; D might be TRBD1 or TRBD2, each matching 5 bases. V was shortened by 1 base and J by 7 bases, with 19 bases between the two germline ends. The CDR3 totals 16 residues. Germline lookup yields CDR1 SGHTA and CDR2 FQGNSA. CDR3 protein: CASSLVSYGGLATQYF. The CDR3 DNA sequence: TGTGCCAGCAGCTTAGTATCCTATGGGGGATTGGCGACCCAGTACTTC. The full variable domain, with the rest looked up from reference TRBV7-2 and TRBJ2-5, is GAGVSQSPSNKVTEKGKDVELRCDPISGHTALYWYRQSLGQGLEFLIYFQGNSAPDKSGLPSDRFSAERTGGSVSTLTIQRTQQEDSAVYLCASSLVSYGGLATQYFGPGTRLLVL.

The chain uses TRBV5-1 and TRBJ2-3; D is perhaps TRBD2 (6 bases). This CDR3 region has 15 residues. CDR1 is SGHRS and CDR2 is YFSETQ in the germline V gene. Trimming left V 5 bases short and J 3 bases short, with 16 bases between. In DNA form, the CDR3 reads TGCGCCAGCAGTCCGGAGGGGATTAAAACAGATACGCAGTATTTT. It specifies CASSPEGIKTDTQYF.

Ten or more counts support this clonotype. This sequence joins TRBV7-9 and TRBJ2-5; D is possibly TRBD1 (5 bases). Between the trimmed V and J ends, which lost 1 base and 2 bases, there was a span of 14 bases. The CDR3 covers 16 residues. From germline, CDR1 is SEHNR and CDR2 FQNEAQ (reference sequence). The CDR3 loop reads CASSLDHIRVQETQYF. CDR3 sequence (DNA): TGTGCCAGCAGCTTAGACCATATCAGGGTACAAGAGACCCAGTACTTC.

A few counts support this clonotype. V gene TRBV4-3 combines with J gene TRBJ2-1; D is perhaps TRBD2 (5 bases). V lost 1 base and J 2 bases, leaving 12 bases between the germline ends. In germline, CDR1 is LGHNA, CDR2 YSLEER. The CDR3 has 16 residues. CDR3 residues: CASSQAKRSTYNEQFF. The CDR3 DNA is TGCGCCAGCAGCCAAGCCAAGCGGAGTACCTACAATGAGCAGTTCTTC.

J is TRBJ2-7 and V is TRBV10-3; 7 bases are shared with TRBD1. The CDR3 has 13 amino acids. The V gene end was trimmed by 6 bases and the J gene end by 4 bases; junction bases not matched to a gene: 6. Germline CDR1 is ENHRY and CDR2 is SYGVKD. The CDR3 DNA follows: TGTGCCATCAGAGAGGGGACAGATTACGAGCAGTACTTC. Translating gives CAIREGTDYEQYF.

The V and J genes are TRBV10-3 and TRBJ2-5; D remains unclear. The CDR3 has 14 amino acids. The germline V and J ends were trimmed by 4 bases and 5 bases, with 14 bases remaining between them. Germline loops: CDR1 ENHRY, CDR2 SYGVKD. CDR3 loop: CAISATLRKETQYF. The CDR3 coding sequence is TGTGCCATCAGTGCGACCTTGAGGAAGGAGACCCAGTACTTC.

V usage is TRBV7-6 and J usage is TRBJ2-3, with TRBD2 as a possible D gene (5 bases). Germline assignment: CDR1 SGHVS and CDR2 FNYEAQ. The CDR3 totals 15 residues. Trimming shortened V by 5 bases and J by 6 bases, and 18 bases separated the two germline ends. CDR3 coding DNA: TGTGCCAGCAGCCTTCCCCGCTCCGGGGTGGATACGCAGTATTTT. It encodes CASSLPRSGVDTQYF.

The rearrangement joins TRBV24-1 to TRBJ2-3; 8 positions agree with TRBD1. CDR1 is KGHDR, CDR2 SFDVKD, per germline. This CDR3 spans 14 amino acids. V was clipped by 6 bases and J by 6 bases; unmatched bases: 7. In DNA, the CDR3 is TGTGCCACCAGTCTCGGACAGGGCGTCGATACGCAGTATTTT. This encodes CATSLGQGVDTQYF.

The chain combines TRBV20-1 with TRBJ1-5, with 7 bases that match TRBD1. Trimming cost V 3 bases and J 2 bases; bases outside gene matches: 4. The germline V gene has CDR1 DFQATT and CDR2 SNEGSKA (reference sequence). The CDR3 extends over 14 amino acids. In nucleotides, the CDR3 is TGCAGTGCTAGTCAAGGGGGCGGCAATCAGCCCCAGCATTTT. This gives the protein CSASQGGGNQPQHF.

The chain combines TRBV7-9 with TRBJ1-1; perhaps TRBD1 as D (5 bases). V lost 4 bases, J lost 3 bases, and 12 bases lay in between. The CDR3 runs to 14 residues. Germline CDR1 and CDR2: SEHNR and FQNEAQ (reference sequence). The CDR3 is CASSWWGLDTEAFF. Here the CDR3 DNA reads TGTGCCAGCAGCTGGTGGGGGTTGGACACTGAAGCTTTCTTT.

This chain connects TRBV4-2 to TRBJ2-2, with TRBD1 matching over 7 bases. The trim removed 5 bases at V and 4 bases at J, leaving 4 bases unmatched. The CDR3 covers 14 residues. Germline loops: CDR1 LGHNA, CDR2 YNFKEQ. The CDR3 bases are TGTGCCAGCAGCGACAGGGTTACCACCGGGGAGCTGTTTTTT. Its translation: CASSDRVTTGELFF.

V and J are TRBV5-1 and TRBJ1-2, with D hard to call. The CDR3 consists of 12 residues. The germline V gene encodes CDR1 SGHRS and CDR2 YFSETQ. V lost 0 bases, J lost 8 bases, and 8 bases lay in between. The CDR3 DNA sequence: TGCGCCAGCAGCTTGGTAGGACCCGGCTACACCTTC. Translation: CASSLVGPGYTF.

In DNA, the CDR3 is TGCGCCAGCAGCCAAGAGTTAAGCTACGAGCAGTACTTC. It encodes CASSQELSYEQYF. The V and J genes are TRBV4-3 and TRBJ2-7; no firm D call. The length of the CDR3 is 13 residues. Germline CDR1 LGHNA, CDR2 YSLEER. V lost 0 bases to trimming and J lost 3 bases, with 6 bases between them.

The chain links TRBV27 to TRBJ1-4; D gene unclear. The CDR3 length is 13 residues. Germline V CDR1 and CDR2: MNHEY, SMNVEV (reference sequence). Trimming cost V 2 bases and J 3 bases, with 4 bases left between them. CDR3 nucleotides: TGTGCCAGCAGTTTACTTCCTAATGAAAAACTGTTTTTT. As protein: CASSLLPNEKLFF.

Concerning this clonotype: Sequence at one end of the junction differs from germline and may be a read error. This chain links TRBV2 with TRBJ2-1, with TRBD2 identical over 9 bases. The germline CDR1 and CDR2 sequences are SNHLY and FYNNEI. The length of the CDR3 is 14 residues. The CDR3 spells CVSRLLAGEYEQFF. The CDR3 DNA is TGTGTCAGCAGGCTATTAGCGGGAGAGTATGAGCAGTTCTTC. Full variable domain (remainder filled in from reference TRBV2 and TRBJ2-1): EPEVTQTPSHQVTQMGQEVILRCVPISNHLYFYWYRQILGQKVEFLVSFYNNEISEKSEIFDDQFSVERPDGSNFTLKIRSTKLEDSAMYFCVSRLLAGEYEQFFGPGTRLTVL.

The CDR3 DNA is TGCGCCAGCAGCTTGTCCCGGGACGGGGTAGCTTTCTTT. It translates to CASSLSRDGVAFF. This rearrangement joins TRBV5-1 to TRBJ1-1; a possible D gene is TRBD1 (5 bases). V lost 1 base, J lost 10 bases, and 14 bases lay in between. CDR1 and CDR2 from the germline V gene are SGHRS and YFSETQ. CDR3 length: 13 residues.

In its sample, this clonotype was seen a few times. The genes are TRBV5-1 and TRBJ2-1, with a weak D call TRBD1 (6 bases). CDR1 and CDR2 (germline): SGHRS, YFSETQ. The germline V and J ends were trimmed by 0 bases and 0 bases, with 10 bases remaining between them. The CDR3 loop spans 16 amino acids. CDR3 coding DNA: TGCGCCAGCAGCTTGGCCACAGGGAGCTCCTACAATGAGCAGTTCTTC. Translation gives CASSLATGSSYNEQFF.

V usage is TRBV4-2 and J usage is TRBJ2-5; 9 bases are a match to TRBD2. Per germline, CDR1 LGHNA and CDR2 YNFKEQ. This CDR3 has 15 residues. The junction had 8 bases not matched to a gene; V was cut back by 4 bases and J by 5 bases. The CDR3 coding sequence is TGTGCCAGCAGCCGCGGCGGGAGGGCCACGGAGACCCAGTACTTC. Encoded protein: CASSRGGRATETQYF.

This clonotype came up many times. The rearrangement uses TRBV7-2 and TRBJ2-7; D is uncertain. Germline CDR1 and CDR2: SGHTA and FQGNSA. Trimming removed 3 bases at V and 3 bases at J, with 12 bases between. The CDR3 has 14 amino acids. The CDR3 here is CASSFSGPYYEQYF. The CDR3 DNA is TGTGCCAGCAGCTTTTCTGGACCTTACTACGAGCAGTACTTC. Filled out from reference TRBV7-2 and TRBJ2-7, the complete variable domain reads GAGVSQSPSNKVTEKGKDVELRCDPISGHTALYWYRQSLGQGLEFLIYFQGNSAPDKSGLPSDRFSAERTGGSVSTLTIQRTQQEDSAVYLCASSFSGPYYEQYFGPGTRLTVT.

This clonotype was seen at least ten times. V usage is TRBV21-1 and J usage is TRBJ2-1; the table's D call of TRBD2 was not tested on the DNA. TRBV21-1 is an annotated pseudogene. The CDR3 loop spans 17 amino acids. The chain's CDR3 is CASSYRTSGALNNEQFF. The CDR3, as DNA: TGTGCCAGCAGCTATAGGACTAGCGGGGCCTTAAACAATGAGCAGTTCTTC.

The DNA of the CDR3 is TGCGCCAGCAGCCAATTGGGCTTGACGGGGAAAGGGGCCAACGTCCTGACTTTC. Its translation: CASSQLGLTGKGANVLTF. The J gene is TRBJ2-6, the V gene TRBV4-3; D possibly corresponds to TRBD2 (5 bases). V was cut by 2 bases and J by 4 bases, with 18 bases left in between. The germline gives CDR1 LGHNA, CDR2 YSLEER. The CDR3 extends over 18 amino acids.

The V call is TRBV7-2, the J call TRBJ2-7; the D call may be TRBD1 or TRBD2 (6 bases each). Trimming left V 3 bases short and J 3 bases short, with 15 bases between. CDR1 and CDR2 from the germline V gene are SGHTA and FQGNSA. The CDR3 has 15 residues. CDR3: CASSLTRGGHYEQYF. CDR3 nucleotide sequence: TGTGCCAGCAGCTTGACCAGGGGAGGCCACTACGAGCAGTACTTC.

This clonotype occurred a few times. The chain uses TRBV20-1 and TRBJ2-5; 13 bases are a match to TRBD2. This CDR3 has 15 amino acids. V lost 1 base to trimming and J lost 6 bases; unmatched junction nucleotides: 5. Germline V gives CDR1 DFQATT, CDR2 SNEGSKA (reference sequence). In DNA, the CDR3 is TGCAGTGCTAGAGGGACTAGCGGGGGATTAAAGACCCAGTACTTC. Its translation: CSARGTSGGLKTQYF.

The chain joins TRBV6-1 to TRBJ2-3; 10 bases match TRBD2. The V gene end was trimmed by 6 bases and the J gene end by 6 bases; junction bases not matched to a gene: 3. Germline CDR1 and CDR2: MNHNS and SASEGT. The CDR3 has 13 amino acids. CDR3 DNA: TGTGCCAGCAGGAGCGGGGGGGTGGATACGCAGTATTTT. Its protein is CASRSGGVDTQYF.

This rearrangement joins TRBV5-1 to TRBJ2-7; no definite D call. Germline V CDR1 and CDR2: SGHRS, YFSETQ. The CDR3 consists of 15 residues. Trimming pared 0 bases from V and 4 bases from J, leaving 14 bases between. The CDR3 DNA reads TGCGCCAGCAGCTTGGTCGGGCCAGGAGAGTACGAGCAGTACTTC. This sequence encodes CASSLVGPGEYEQYF.

This clonotype was detected a few times. The chain couples TRBV15 to TRBJ1-2; tentative D call: TRBD1 (5 bases). Germline loops: CDR1 LNHNV, CDR2 YYDKDF (reference sequence). The germline V and J ends were trimmed by 0 bases and 4 bases, with 15 bases remaining between them. CDR3 length: 16 amino acids. The CDR3 region has the DNA TGTGCCACCAGCAGAGAATCGGTCAGGGAGGCCTATGGCTACACCTTC. This gives the protein CATSRESVREAYGYTF.

The gene calls are TRBV7-2 and TRBJ1-6; possible D gene TRBD1, 5 bases. The CDR3 is 17 residues long. Germline CDR1 reads SGHTA; CDR2 reads FQGNSA. Between the trimmed V and J ends, which lost 0 bases and 5 bases, there was a span of 14 bases. The CDR3 DNA sequence: TGTGCCAGCAGCTTAGCGCCAAGACAGCGGAATAATTCACCCCTCCACTTT. Its protein product is CASSLAPRQRNNSPLHF.

This clonotype was detected a few times. The J gene is TRBJ2-7, the V gene TRBV15; D gene uncertain. Germline CDR1 reads LNHNV; CDR2 reads YYDKDF (reference sequence). CDR3 length: 12 amino acids. Trimming removed 0 bases from V and 11 bases from J, with 11 bases in between. The CDR3 sequence: CATSRDQGLEYF. CDR3 DNA: TGTGCCACCAGCAGAGACCAAGGGTTGGAGTACTTC.

This chain connects TRBV20-1 to TRBJ2-3; 10 nucleotides align to TRBD1. There are 14 residues in the CDR3. Germline V gene data show CDR1 as DFQATT and CDR2 as SNEGSKA (reference sequence). V was pared by 6 bases and J by 5 bases, with 8 bases of the junction left unmatched. CDR3 amino acids: CSANRQGAGDTQYF. For the CDR3, the DNA is TGCAGTGCAAACCGACAGGGGGCGGGAGATACGCAGTATTTT.